Presented here are 12 T cell receptor beta chains from one specimen sequenced in a study of blood T cells in healthy people across ages. Then a second PCR, running roughly 7 to 11 cycles, was carried out with a sample-barcoded 5' primer and a J-beta primer mix. TCRdb itself ran the 5' RACE reads through MiXCR, one entry per CDR3 protein. The sample yields approximately 940,000 distinct CDR3 sequences, around 48% seen once. Sequenced: blood. The source is a man aged 25-45 years in good health.

A few counts support this clonotype. The chain has TRBV5-1 and TRBJ2-1; D is unclear. Trimming pared 7 bases from V and 8 bases from J, leaving 16 bases between. Germline values: CDR1 SGHRS, CDR2 YFSETQ. This CDR3 contains 13 residues. DNA for the CDR3: TGCGCCAGCGCCTCCCACAGAGGAGATGAGCAGTTCTTC. Translated, it gives CASASHRGDEQFF.

The J gene is TRBJ2-1, the V gene TRBV24-1, with 8 bases that match TRBD1. Trimming removed 4 bases from V and 6 bases from J; junction bases left unmatched: 10. Germline CDR1 KGHDR, CDR2 SFDVKD. The CDR3 covers 16 residues. CDR3 DNA: TGTGCCACCAGTGACCCGAGACAGGGGTTTCGCAATGAGCAGTTCTTC. Residues: CATSDPRQGFRNEQFF.

This clonotype has more than one count but fewer than ten. The chain has TRBV7-2 and TRBJ1-5; unclear D gene. The V gene's germline CDR1 is SGHTA and CDR2 FQGNSA. V lost 1 base and J 8 bases, leaving 21 bases between the germline ends. This CDR3 is built from 17 residues. The CDR3 here is CASSLGAAAEWLKPQHF. For the CDR3, the DNA is TGTGCCAGCAGCTTAGGAGCGGCTGCAGAATGGTTGAAGCCCCAGCATTTT.

The CDR3 coding sequence is TGTGCCAGTAGCCCAGAGCAGAGCAATCAGCCCCAGCATTTT. As protein: CASSPEQSNQPQHF. J is TRBJ1-5 and V is TRBV19; D remains unclear. CDR3 length: 14 residues. Trimming removed 6 bases from V and 1 base from J, with 10 bases in between. Germline values: CDR1 LNHDA, CDR2 SQIVND (reference sequence).

The J gene is TRBJ1-1, the V gene TRBV4-2, with D hard to call. V lost 0 bases to trimming and J lost 1 base, with 9 bases between them. This CDR3 is built from 15 residues. Germline V gene lookup returns CDR1 LGHNA and CDR2 YNFKEQ. CDR3 bases: TGTGCCAGCAGCCAAGAGGCCACCTCGAACACTGAAGCTTTCTTT. It codes for CASSQEATSNTEAFF.

The CDR3 is CASSFGGGVSDTQYF. The CDR3 DNA sequence: TGTGCCAGCAGTTTTGGCGGGGGGGTCTCAGATACGCAGTATTTT. The chain couples TRBV12-3 or TRBV12-4 to TRBJ2-3; 9 bases align to TRBD2. The CDR3 is 15 amino acids. The V gene end was trimmed by 3 bases and the J gene end by 4 bases; junction bases not matched to a gene: 5.

This clonotype was seen a few times. V gene TRBV7-2 combines with J gene TRBJ2-2; D call uncertain. V lost 6 bases and J lost 6, with 8 bases in between. The CDR3 totals 12 residues. Per germline, CDR1 SGHTA and CDR2 FQGNSA. DNA of the CDR3: TGTGCCAGCAGGCTAGTTTCCGGGGAGCTGTTTTTT. This sequence encodes CASRLVSGELFF.

The gene calls are TRBV5-1 and TRBJ1-2; 9 positions match TRBD1. With V trimmed by 2 bases and J by 2 bases, 4 bases remained unmatched. The length of the CDR3 is 15 residues. CDR1 is SGHRS, CDR2 YFSETQ, per germline. As DNA, the CDR3 is TGCGCCAGCAGCTTTACAGGGGGCGCGAACTATGGCTACACCTTC. Its translation is CASSFTGGANYGYTF.

V is TRBV7-2 and J is TRBJ2-1, with 7 bases lining up with TRBD1. The CDR3 runs 15 residues. The V segment lost 1 base and the J segment 4 bases; nucleotides outside the gene matches: 4. Germline V lookup: CDR1 SGHTA, CDR2 FQGNSA. This chain's CDR3 is CASSLGRTGYNEQFF. The CDR3 DNA sequence: TGTGCCAGCAGCTTAGGGAGGACAGGATACAATGAGCAGTTCTTC.

The chain links TRBV28 to TRBJ1-2; D not resolved. Trimming cost V 7 bases and J 4 bases, with 19 bases left between them. The CDR3 runs 15 residues. The germline V gene has CDR1 MDHEN and CDR2 SYDVKM. The CDR3: CASKSARAPSYGYTF. Here the CDR3 DNA reads TGTGCCAGCAAAAGCGCGAGGGCTCCTTCCTATGGCTACACCTTC.

The rearrangement links TRBV3-1 to TRBJ1-5, with a tentative D call TRBD1 (6 bases). Germline V CDR1 and CDR2: LGHDT, YNNKEL (reference sequence). The CDR3 contains 14 residues. Trimming removed 3 bases at V and 7 bases at J, with 13 bases between. The CDR3 reads CASSQIQGKQPQHF. The CDR3 DNA is TGTGCCAGCAGCCAGATTCAGGGGAAACAGCCCCAGCATTTT.

The gene calls are TRBV4-2 and TRBJ2-1; D could derive from TRBD1 or TRBD2 (5 bases each). This CDR3 comprises 17 residues. CDR1 LGHNA and CDR2 YNFKEQ come from the germline V gene. V dropped 2 bases and J dropped 0 bases, with 14 bases sitting between them. CDR3 DNA sequence: TGTGCCAGCAGCCAAATAAGGGACGGAAGCTCCTACAATGAGCAGTTCTTC. Protein: CASSQIRDGSSYNEQFF.